A single T cell receptor (beta chain) is shown here with its context. The data are from a study of CD8 T cells in Susac syndrome. In the study overall: Treatment at blood withdrawal was none, corticosteroids, or intravenous immunoglobulin alone in Susac syndrome patients.

About 0.5 to 1 ug RNA was reverse transcribed with random hexamers. From the immunoSEQ multiplex PCR reads, TCRdb called clonotypes with MiXCR, one entry per CDR3 protein. This table has 240,000 or so distinct CDR3 sequences, 90% to 96% appearing once. CDR3 length equals 13 residues. Germline CDR1 reads LNHDA; CDR2 reads SQIVND (reference sequence). The J segment lost 10 bases and the V segment lost 3 bases, leaving 6 bases of the junction unmatched. The chain carries TRBV19 and TRBJ2-1; 7 bases are a match to TRBD2. This clonotype originated in a human donor with Susac syndrome. Sequences were obtained from CD4+ T cells from PBMCs. The CDR3 spells CASSITAGVEQFF. CDR3 bases: TGTGCCAGTAGTATTACCGCGGGAGTCGAGCAGTTCTTC.